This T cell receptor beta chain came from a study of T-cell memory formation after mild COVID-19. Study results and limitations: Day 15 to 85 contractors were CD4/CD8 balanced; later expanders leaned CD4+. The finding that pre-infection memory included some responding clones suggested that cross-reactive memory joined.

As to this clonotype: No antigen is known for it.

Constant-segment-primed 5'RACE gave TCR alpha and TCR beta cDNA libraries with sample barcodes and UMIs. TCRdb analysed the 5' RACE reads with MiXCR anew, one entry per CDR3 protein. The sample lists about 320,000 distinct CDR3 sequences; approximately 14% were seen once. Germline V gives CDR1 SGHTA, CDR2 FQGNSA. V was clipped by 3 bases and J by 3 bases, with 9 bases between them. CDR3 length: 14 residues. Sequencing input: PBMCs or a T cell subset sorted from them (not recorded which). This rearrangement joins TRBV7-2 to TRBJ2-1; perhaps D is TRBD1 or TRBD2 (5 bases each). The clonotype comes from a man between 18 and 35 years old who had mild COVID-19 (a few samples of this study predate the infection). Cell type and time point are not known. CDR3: CASSFGAGYNEQFF. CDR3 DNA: TGTGCCAGCAGCTTTGGGGCGGGCTACAATGAGCAGTTCTTC.